This T cell receptor (beta chain) was documented in a study of CD8+CD57+ T cells in acquired aplastic anemia. Sequencing involved patients with CD8+CD57+ cell expansion previously shown by flow cytometry. In all patients, the disease was severe acquired aplastic anemia. Blood sampling was performed on the patients, and none of them had received therapy by then. Profiling of TCR beta VDJ combinations and CDR3 sequences used genomic DNA as template. TCRdb re-called the reads through MiXCR, storing one row per CDR3 protein. The sample records a few hundred thousand distinct CDR3 sequences, about a third being singletons. General observations from the study: Patients and healthy controls showed no significant CD8+ Simpson's diversity difference. Between patients and controls, about 30 CD8+ CDR3 sequences were found in common.

This clonotype was observed at least ten times. Its specificity is not known. The clonotype was recovered from a human donor with aplastic anemia. Sequenced: sorted CD4+, CD8+, or CD8+CD57+ T cells (not recorded which) from PBMCs.

The CDR3 DNA reads as TGCAGTGCTAGAATCCCGACAGGGGGGAATTCACCCCTCCACTTT. It codes for CSARIPTGGNSPLHF. The chain uses TRBV20-1 and TRBJ1-6, with 9 bases identical to TRBD1. CDR3 length: 15 amino acids. CDR1 is DFQATT and CDR2 is SNEGSKA in the germline V gene (reference sequence). Unmatched junction bases numbered 6, after V lost 2 bases and J lost 7 bases.